This TCR beta chain was sequenced for a study of blood T cell repertoires in COVID-19. The overall study: PBMCs, B-cell-depleted T cells, or T cells were the source of the cDNA or gDNA that made up the material.

In the authors' workflow: Reference gene primer amplification gave estimated nucleated cell counts. TCRdb's copy holds only in-frame clones and misses some; the assay was immunoSEQ multiplex PCR. D and trimming come from the DNA, and the V and J calls and clone size come from that table. The data contain roughly 150,000 clones, about four fifths of them singletons. This CDR3 has 15 residues. The germline V gene encodes CDR1 SGHRS and CDR2 YFSETQ. The V and J ends lost 0 bases and 0 bases respectively, with 6 bases between them. As to this clone: Other DNA sequences in the sample encode the same CDR3.

What was sequenced was peripheral blood. The sequence was obtained from a man aged 65 to 79 who had recovered from COVID-19. This chain links TRBV5-1 with TRBJ2-2, with D perhaps matching TRBD2 (5 bases). The CDR3 loop reads CASSLGGANTGELFF. In DNA, the CDR3 is TGCGCCAGCAGCTTGGGGGGAGCGAACACCGGGGAGCTGTTTTTT.